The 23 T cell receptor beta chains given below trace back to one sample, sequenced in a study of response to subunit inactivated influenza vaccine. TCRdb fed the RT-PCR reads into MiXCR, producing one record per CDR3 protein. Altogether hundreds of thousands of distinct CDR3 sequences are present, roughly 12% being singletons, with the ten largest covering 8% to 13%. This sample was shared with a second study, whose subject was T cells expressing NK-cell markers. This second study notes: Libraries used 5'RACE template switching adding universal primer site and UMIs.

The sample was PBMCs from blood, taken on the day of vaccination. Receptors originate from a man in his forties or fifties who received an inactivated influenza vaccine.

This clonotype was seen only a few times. CDR3 in DNA: TGCAGCGTTGAGGGCACCCCGTACTCCTACAATGAGCAGTTCTTC. This encodes CSVEGTPYSYNEQFF. J is TRBJ2-1 and V is TRBV29-1; D is ambiguous. CDR1 SQVTM and CDR2 ANQGSEA come from the germline V gene. CDR3 length: 15 residues. The V and J ends lost 3 bases and 0 bases respectively, with 12 bases between them.

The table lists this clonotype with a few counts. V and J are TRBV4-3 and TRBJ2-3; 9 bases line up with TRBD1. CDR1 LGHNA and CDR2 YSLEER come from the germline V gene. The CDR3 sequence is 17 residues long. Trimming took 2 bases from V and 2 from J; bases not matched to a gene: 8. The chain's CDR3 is CASSQRDRAYPTDTQYF. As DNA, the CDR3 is TGCGCCAGCAGCCAAAGGGACAGGGCCTACCCCACAGATACGCAGTATTTT.

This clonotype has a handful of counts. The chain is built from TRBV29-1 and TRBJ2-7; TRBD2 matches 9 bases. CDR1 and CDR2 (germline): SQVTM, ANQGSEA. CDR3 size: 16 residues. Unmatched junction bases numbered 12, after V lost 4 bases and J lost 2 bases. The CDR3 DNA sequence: TGCAGCGTTGGCCCCGTCAGCGGGGGGACCCCCTACGAGCAGTACTTC. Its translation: CSVGPVSGGTPYEQYF.

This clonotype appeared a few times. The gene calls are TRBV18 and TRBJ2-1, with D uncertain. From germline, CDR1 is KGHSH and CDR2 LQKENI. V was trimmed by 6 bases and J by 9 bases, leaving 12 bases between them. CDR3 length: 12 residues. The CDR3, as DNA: TGTGCCAGCTCCTCGGATGAAGGTGAGCAGTTCTTC. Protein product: CASSSDEGEQFF.

The CDR3 DNA reads as TGTGCCAGCAGAGACAGGGGCGATCAGCCCCAGCATTTT. Its protein product is CASRDRGDQPQHF. The V and J genes are TRBV6-2 or TRBV6-3 and TRBJ1-5; TRBD1 aligns across 8 bases. This CDR3 has 13 amino acids. The germline V gene encodes CDR1 MNHEY and CDR2 SVGEGT. Germline trimming cut 6 bases from V and 5 bases from J; bases unmatched to any gene: 3.

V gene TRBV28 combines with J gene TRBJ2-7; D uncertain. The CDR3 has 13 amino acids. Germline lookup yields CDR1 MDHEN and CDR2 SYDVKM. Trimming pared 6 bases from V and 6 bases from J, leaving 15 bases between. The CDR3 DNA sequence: TGTGCCAGCAGCAAAAGGGCGTCCCCCGAGCAGTACTTC. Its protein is CASSKRASPEQYF.

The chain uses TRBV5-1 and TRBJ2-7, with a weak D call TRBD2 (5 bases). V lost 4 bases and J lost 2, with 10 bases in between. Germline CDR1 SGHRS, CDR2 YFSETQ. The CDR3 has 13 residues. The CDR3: CASSVEGAYEQYF. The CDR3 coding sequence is TGCGCCAGCAGCGTAGAGGGTGCCTACGAGCAGTACTTC.

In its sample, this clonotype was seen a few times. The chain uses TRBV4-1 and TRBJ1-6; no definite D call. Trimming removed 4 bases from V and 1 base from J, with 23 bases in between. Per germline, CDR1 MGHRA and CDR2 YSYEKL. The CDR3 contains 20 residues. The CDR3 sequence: CASSPRGDGEIRSYNSPLHF. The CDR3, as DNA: TGCGCCAGCAGCCCCCGGGGAGACGGGGAGATTCGGTCCTATAATTCACCCCTCCACTTT.

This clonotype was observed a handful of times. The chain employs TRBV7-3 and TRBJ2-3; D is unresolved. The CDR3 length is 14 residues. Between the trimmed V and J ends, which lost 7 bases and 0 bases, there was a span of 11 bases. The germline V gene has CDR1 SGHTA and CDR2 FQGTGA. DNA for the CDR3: TGTGCCAGCAAGTCCGACATAAGCACAGATACGCAGTATTTT. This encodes CASKSDISTDTQYF.

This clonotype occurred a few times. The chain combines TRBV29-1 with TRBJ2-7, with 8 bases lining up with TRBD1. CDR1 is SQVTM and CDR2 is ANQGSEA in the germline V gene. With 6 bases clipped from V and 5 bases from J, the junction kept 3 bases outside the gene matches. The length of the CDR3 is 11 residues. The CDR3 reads CSVGTGHEQYF. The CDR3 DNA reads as TGCAGCGTCGGGACAGGACACGAGCAGTACTTC.

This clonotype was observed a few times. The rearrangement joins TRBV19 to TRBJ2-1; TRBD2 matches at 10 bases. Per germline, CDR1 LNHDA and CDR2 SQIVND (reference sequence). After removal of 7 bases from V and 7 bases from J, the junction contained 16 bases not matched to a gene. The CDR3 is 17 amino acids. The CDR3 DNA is TGTGCCAGTATAGGACTAGCGGCTCATCGAGCGGGGAATGAGCAGTTCTTC. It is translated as CASIGLAAHRAGNEQFF.

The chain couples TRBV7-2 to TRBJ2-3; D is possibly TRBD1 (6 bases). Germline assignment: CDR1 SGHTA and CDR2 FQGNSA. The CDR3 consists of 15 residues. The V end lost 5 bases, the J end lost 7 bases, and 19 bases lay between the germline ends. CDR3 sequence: CASSLGWGRHNTQYF. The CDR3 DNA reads TGTGCCAGCAGCCTCGGTTGGGGGCGGCACAATACGCAGTATTTT.

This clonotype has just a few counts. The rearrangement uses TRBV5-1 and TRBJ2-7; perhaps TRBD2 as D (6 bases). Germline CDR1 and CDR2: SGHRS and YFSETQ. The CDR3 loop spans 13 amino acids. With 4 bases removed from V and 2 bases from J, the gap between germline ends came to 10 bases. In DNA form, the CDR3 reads TGCGCCAGCAGCGCGGAGGGGCCCTACGAGCAGTACTTC. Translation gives CASSAEGPYEQYF. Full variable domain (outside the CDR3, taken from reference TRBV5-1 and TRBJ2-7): KAGVTQTPRYLIKTRGQQVTLSCSPISGHRSVSWYQQTPGQGLQFLFEYFSETQRNKGNFPGRFSGRQFSNSRSEMNVSTLELGDSALYLCASSAEGPYEQYFGPGTRLTVT.

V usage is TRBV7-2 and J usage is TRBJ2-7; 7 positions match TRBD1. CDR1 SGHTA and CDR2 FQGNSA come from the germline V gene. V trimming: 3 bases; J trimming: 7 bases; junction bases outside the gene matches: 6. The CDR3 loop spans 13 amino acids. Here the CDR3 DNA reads TGTGCCAGCAGCTTGACAGGGCTTTTTGAGCAGTACTTC. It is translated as CASSLTGLFEQYF.

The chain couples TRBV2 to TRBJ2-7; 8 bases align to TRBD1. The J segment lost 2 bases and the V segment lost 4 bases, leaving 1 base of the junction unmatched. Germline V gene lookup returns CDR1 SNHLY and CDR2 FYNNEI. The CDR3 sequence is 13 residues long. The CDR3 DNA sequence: TGTGCCAGCAGTGTACAGGGGGCCTACGAGCAGTACTTC. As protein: CASSVQGAYEQYF.

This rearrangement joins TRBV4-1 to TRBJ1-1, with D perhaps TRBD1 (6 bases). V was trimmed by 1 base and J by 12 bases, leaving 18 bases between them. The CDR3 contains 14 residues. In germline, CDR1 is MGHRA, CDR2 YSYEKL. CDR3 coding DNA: TGCGCCAGCAGCCAAGTCTTTTCCCAGGGGATGACTTTCTTT. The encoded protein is CASSQVFSQGMTFF.

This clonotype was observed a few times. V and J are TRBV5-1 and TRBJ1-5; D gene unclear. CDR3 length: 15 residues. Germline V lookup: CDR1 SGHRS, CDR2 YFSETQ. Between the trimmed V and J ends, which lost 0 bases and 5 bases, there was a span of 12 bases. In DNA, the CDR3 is TGCGCCAGCAGCTTGGCCGGCGGAATCTATCAGCCCCAGCATTTT. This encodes CASSLAGGIYQPQHF.

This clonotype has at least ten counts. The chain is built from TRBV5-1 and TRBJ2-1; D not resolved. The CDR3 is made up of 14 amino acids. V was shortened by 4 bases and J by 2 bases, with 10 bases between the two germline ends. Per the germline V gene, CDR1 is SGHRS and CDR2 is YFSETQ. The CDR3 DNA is TGCGCCAGCAGCCGCGAAGGCCCCTACAATGAGCAGTTCTTC. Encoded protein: CASSREGPYNEQFF.

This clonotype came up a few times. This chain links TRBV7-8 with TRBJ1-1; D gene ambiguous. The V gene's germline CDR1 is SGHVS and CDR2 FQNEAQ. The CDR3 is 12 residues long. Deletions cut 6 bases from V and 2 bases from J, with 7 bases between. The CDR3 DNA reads TGTGCCAGCAGTAGACCAAACACTGAAGCTTTCTTT. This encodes CASSRPNTEAFF.

CDR3 DNA: TGTGCCGCCGGGGCGCCGGGGGGGACCCAGTACTTC. Translated, it gives CAAGAPGGTQYF. This sequence joins TRBV10-3 and TRBJ2-5; 7 positions agree with TRBD2. From germline, CDR1 is ENHRY and CDR2 SYGVKD. With V trimmed by 11 bases and J by 7 bases, 10 bases remained unmatched. The CDR3 contains 12 residues.

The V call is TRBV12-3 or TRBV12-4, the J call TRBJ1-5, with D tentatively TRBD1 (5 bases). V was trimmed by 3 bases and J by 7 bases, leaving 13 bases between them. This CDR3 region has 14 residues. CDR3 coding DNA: TGTGCCAGCAGTTTGGGGGGAATGCGCCAGCCCCAGCATTTT. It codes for CASSLGGMRQPQHF.

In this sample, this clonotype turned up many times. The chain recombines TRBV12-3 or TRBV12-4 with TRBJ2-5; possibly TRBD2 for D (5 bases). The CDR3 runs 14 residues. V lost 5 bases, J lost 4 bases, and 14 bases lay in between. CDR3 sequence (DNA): TGTGCCAGCAGTCCTCGGGAATCCCCAGAGACCCAGTACTTC. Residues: CASSPRESPETQYF.

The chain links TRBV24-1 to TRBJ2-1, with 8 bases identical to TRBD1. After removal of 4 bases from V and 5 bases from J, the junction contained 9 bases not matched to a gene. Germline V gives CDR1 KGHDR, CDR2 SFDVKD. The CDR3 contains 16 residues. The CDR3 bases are TGTGCCACCAGTGACCGTGGACAGGGTTGGAACAATGAGCAGTTCTTC. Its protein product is CATSDRGQGWNNEQFF.